These 6 T cell receptor beta chains were all obtained from the same sample, sequenced in a study of T cells in women clearing cervical HPV infection. The protocol was immunoSEQ multiplex PCR, while the TCRdb copy is restricted to in-frame clones and leaves out a portion. Recorded here are about 22,000 clones; the top ten clones represent less than 6%. The sequencing sample was made of blood buffy coat. All receptors derive from a woman aged 18 to 75 with a cervical HPV16 infection that either progressed to CIN3+ or cleared (not recorded which).

A word on this clone: The read is 3 residues too short to cover the CDR3 end, so that end is filled in from the germline J gene. This sequence joins TRBV6-4 and TRBJ2-7; D is possibly TRBD1 (5 bases). V lost 5 bases and J lost 2, with 10 bases in between. The CDR3 has 13 residues. The germline V gene has CDR1 MRHNA and CDR2 SNTAGT. The CDR3 DNA, read in part, is TGTGCCAGCAGTAGGCAGGGCACCTACGAG. It yields the protein CASSRQGTYE. The entire CDR3 protein is CASSRQGTYEQYF.

Details on this clone: The read finishes 3 residues shy of the CDR3 end, and the germline J gene is used to complete it. Distinct nucleotide sequences in the sample also encode this CDR3. The chain carries TRBV7-8 and TRBJ2-3, with D possibly matching TRBD2 (5 bases). The CDR3 covers 16 residues. Trimming pared 5 bases from V and 2 bases from J, leaving 17 bases between. The germline CDR1 and CDR2 sequences are SGHVS and FQNEAQ. The DNA read from the CDR3 is TGTGCCAGCAGCCCCAGGACGGGGTCTCACACAGATACG. Residues: CASSPRTGSHTDT. The complete CDR3 sequence is CASSPRTGSHTDTQYF.

As concerns this clone: The CDR3 is cut off 3 residues early in the read; its end comes from the germline J gene. The chain recombines TRBV30 with TRBJ1-4; D gene ambiguous. V lost 3 bases, J lost 8 bases, and 7 bases lay in between. This CDR3 has 11 residues. Germline CDR1 and CDR2: GTSNPN and SVGIG (reference sequence). The DNA read from the CDR3 is TGTGCCTGGAGCGACTTGGAAAAA. Translation: CAWSDLEK. The whole CDR3 sequence reads CAWSDLEKLFF.

Note on this clone: The read falls 3 residues short of the CDR3 end, and the missing part is taken from the germline J gene. The chain carries TRBV7-2 and TRBJ2-1; 13 bases are shared with TRBD2. The CDR3 loop spans 15 amino acids. After removal of 5 bases from V and 9 bases from J, the junction contained 7 bases not matched to a gene. Germline CDR1 SGHTA, CDR2 FQGNSA. The sequenced CDR3 bases are TGTGCCAGCAGCCCGGGGACTAGCGGGATGGGTGAG. It codes for CASSPGTSGMGE. The full CDR3 reads CASSPGTSGMGEQFF.

Points on this clone: The CDR3 is cut off 3 residues early in the read; its end comes from the germline J gene. The V and J genes are TRBV5-1 and TRBJ2-5; TRBD2 matches 10 bases. V shed 1 base, J shed 2 bases, and the junction held 2 bases outside the gene matches. Germline assignment: CDR1 SGHRS and CDR2 YFSETQ. There are 15 residues in the CDR3. CDR3 DNA, as far as it was read: TGCGCCAGCAGCTTGACTAGCGGGACTCAAGAGACC. It translates to CASSLTSGTQET. The CDR3 in its entirety is CASSLTSGTQETQYF. The full variable domain, its missing parts supplied by reference TRBV5-1 and TRBJ2-5, is KAGVTQTPRYLIKTRGQQVTLSCSPISGHRSVSWYQQTPGQGLQFLFEYFSETQRNKGNFPGRFSGRQFSNSRSEMNVSTLELGDSALYLCASSLTSGTQETQYFGPGTRLLVL.

In regard to this clone: The sequenced fragment ends 3 residues before the CDR3 boundary, so the rest is inferred from the germline J gene. The chain uses TRBV20-1 and TRBJ1-5; D possibly corresponds to TRBD1 (5 bases). V was pared by 3 bases and J by 3 bases, with 9 bases between. The CDR3 extends over 13 amino acids. Germline CDR1 DFQATT, CDR2 SNEGSKA (reference sequence). This CDR3 reads CSARTDSNQPQHF. The sequenced CDR3 bases are TGCAGTGCTAGGACAGATTCCAATCAGCCC.